This entry lists 21 T cell receptor beta chains sequenced from one sample in a study of T-cell memory formation after mild COVID-19 (dated by TCRdb to about 2021). Library creation used 5' RACE. Sequenced on an Illumina NovaSeq 6000. TCRdb trimmed public reads at Q25 via fastp, called clones via MiXCR and kept in-frame beta chains. Rows with a matching CDR3 protein are joined into one entry that keeps the most common DNA and genes. The sample table records over 300,000 distinct CDR3 sequences; under 25% of these occur just once. The ten largest clones capture roughly a fifth of the sample. Sequences were obtained from PBMCs or a T cell subset sorted from them (not recorded which). The source is a man aged 18 to 35 who had mild COVID-19 (a few samples of this study predate the infection). The sample titles of this study are shuffled in the database, so cell type and time point are left out; the donor was told from shared clones.

This clonotype has more than one count but fewer than ten. V and J are TRBV7-9 and TRBJ2-3; TRBD1 or TRBD2 may be the D gene (5 bases each). This CDR3 is built from 13 residues. With 6 bases removed from V and 2 bases from J, the gap between germline ends came to 9 bases. Germline loops: CDR1 SEHNR, CDR2 FQNEAQ (reference sequence). The CDR3 spells CASRRGPTDTQYF. CDR3 nucleotides: TGTGCCAGCAGGAGGGGTCCCACAGATACGCAGTATTTT.

This clonotype was counted only a few times. The rearrangement joins TRBV7-6 to TRBJ2-5; no firm D call. V was clipped by 4 bases and J by 2 bases, with 8 bases between them. The CDR3 sequence is 13 residues long. Germline V gene lookup returns CDR1 SGHVS and CDR2 FNYEAQ. CDR3 sequence reads: CASSSVVQETQYF. Written as DNA, the CDR3 is TGTGCCAGCAGCTCGGTTGTACAAGAGACCCAGTACTTC.

The J gene is TRBJ2-1, the V gene TRBV7-2, with 14 nucleotides matching TRBD2. With 5 bases clipped from V and 7 bases from J, the junction kept 4 bases outside the gene matches. The germline V gene encodes CDR1 SGHTA and CDR2 FQGNSA. CDR3 length: 15 amino acids. The CDR3 protein is CASSPTSGGGNEQFF. The DNA for the CDR3 is TGTGCCAGCAGCCCGACTAGCGGGGGGGGAAATGAGCAGTTCTTC.

Only a few counts were recorded for this clonotype. The chain employs TRBV4-1 and TRBJ1-6; TRBD1 matches 8 bases. The CDR3 is 14 amino acids. V shed 2 bases and J 10 bases; nucleotides not matched to a gene: 4. Per germline, CDR1 MGHRA and CDR2 YSYEKL. CDR3 loop: CASSQNRGGSPLHF. In DNA, the CDR3 is TGCGCCAGCAGCCAAAACAGGGGGGGCTCACCCCTCCACTTT.

The chain has TRBV7-9 and TRBJ2-3; weak D call: TRBD1 (6 bases). V was clipped by 5 bases and J by 6 bases, with 27 bases between them. The CDR3 loop spans 18 amino acids. Germline-derived CDR1 and CDR2 are SEHNR and FQNEAQ (reference sequence). CDR3 amino acids: CASSTNTPDRWILDTQYF. In nucleotides, the CDR3 is TGTGCCAGCAGCACCAACACTCCTGACAGGTGGATATTGGATACGCAGTATTTT. The entire variable domain, with the rest obtained from reference TRBV7-9 and TRBJ2-3, is as follows: DTGVSQNPRHKITKRGQNVTFRCDPISEHNRLYWYRQTLGQGPEFLTYFQNEAQLEKSRLLSDRFSAERPKGSFSTLEIQRTEQGDSAMYLCASSTNTPDRWILDTQYFGPGTRLTVL.

This clonotype was observed a few times. The chain employs TRBV9 and TRBJ2-3, with D hard to call. The V gene lost 0 bases and the J gene lost 6 bases, with 11 bases spanning the gap. The germline gives CDR1 SGDLS, CDR2 YYNGEE. The length of the CDR3 is 14 residues. CDR3 sequence: CASSVGSLRDTQYF. CDR3 in DNA: TGTGCCAGCAGCGTAGGGAGCCTTCGGGATACGCAGTATTTT.

The gene calls are TRBV4-3 and TRBJ2-7; D not certain. CDR3 length: 14 residues. V was pared by 1 base and J by 3 bases, with 10 bases between. CDR1 and CDR2 from the germline V gene are LGHNA and YSLEER. The CDR3 DNA follows: TGCGCCAGCAGCCAAGTCCAGGCAAACTACGAGCAGTACTTC. Residues: CASSQVQANYEQYF.

The chain links TRBV5-1 to TRBJ2-3, with unresolved D. CDR1 SGHRS and CDR2 YFSETQ come from the germline V gene. V shed 3 bases and J shed 3 bases, with 8 bases lying between them. The CDR3 has 13 amino acids. This CDR3 is CASSSTATDTQYF. The CDR3 DNA follows: TGCGCCAGCAGCTCCACAGCAACAGATACGCAGTATTTT.

The chain uses TRBV6-2 or TRBV6-3 and TRBJ2-6, with D uncertain. Germline V gene data show CDR1 as MNHEY and CDR2 as SVGEGT. V was pared by 8 bases and J by 6 bases, with 14 bases between. The CDR3 loop spans 14 amino acids. DNA of the CDR3: TGTGCCAGCCGTGTTGATGGTTCGGCCAACGTCCTGACTTTC. This translates into CASRVDGSANVLTF.

V is TRBV18 and J is TRBJ1-5; TRBD1 aligns across 8 bases. This CDR3 comprises 15 residues. Germline values: CDR1 KGHSH, CDR2 LQKENI. V lost 6 bases to trimming and J lost 7 bases; unmatched junction nucleotides: 11. The DNA for the CDR3 is TGTGCCAGCTCCGTTAGTAGCAGGGGGCAGCAGCCCCAGCATTTT. This encodes CASSVSSRGQQPQHF. Complete variable domain (other parts from reference TRBV18 and TRBJ1-5): NAGVMQNPRHLVRRRGQEARLRCSPMKGHSHVYWYRQLPEEGLKFMVYLQKENIIDESGMPKERFSAEFPKEGPSILRIQQVVRGDSAAYFCASSVSSRGQQPQHFGDGTRLSIL.

The chain joins TRBV4-2 to TRBJ2-3; D is perhaps TRBD2 (6 bases). The germline gives CDR1 LGHNA, CDR2 YNFKEQ. V lost 0 bases and J 0 bases, leaving 10 bases between the germline ends. This CDR3 has 16 amino acids. The CDR3 reads CASSQERGGSTDTQYF. The CDR3 DNA is TGTGCCAGCAGCCAAGAGAGGGGAGGAAGCACAGATACGCAGTATTTT.

This clonotype was seen a few times. J is TRBJ1-2 and V is TRBV5-1; D may be TRBD1 (5 bases). V lost 4 bases to trimming and J lost 3 bases, with 7 bases between them. Per the germline V gene, CDR1 is SGHRS and CDR2 is YFSETQ. CDR3 size: 12 residues. The CDR3 DNA follows: TGCGCCAGCAGCGCGGGGGACTATGGCTACACCTTC. Translating it yields CASSAGDYGYTF.

This clonotype was found a few times. The chain uses TRBV7-2 and TRBJ2-1; D gene unclear. Per germline, CDR1 SGHTA and CDR2 FQGNSA. V was trimmed by 1 base and J by 9 bases, leaving 7 bases between them. There are 12 residues in the CDR3. The CDR3 DNA reads as TGTGCCAGCAGCTTAGTTCTTTCTGAGCAGTTCTTC. This codes for CASSLVLSEQFF.

The sample holds a few counts of this clonotype. The V call is TRBV19, the J call TRBJ2-7, with D maybe TRBD1 (7 bases). Germline V gives CDR1 LNHDA, CDR2 SQIVND (reference sequence). With 8 bases removed from V and 4 bases from J, the gap between germline ends came to 18 bases. The CDR3 is 14 residues long. As DNA, the CDR3 is TGTGCCAGTGGCTGGGGGGACAGCCATTACGAGCAGTACTTC. Translation: CASGWGDSHYEQYF.

There are a few counts of this clonotype. The rearrangement joins TRBV29-1 to TRBJ2-1, with 9 positions matching TRBD1. V shed 7 bases and J 8 bases; nucleotides not matched to a gene: 12. Per germline, CDR1 SQVTM and CDR2 ANQGSEA. This CDR3 has 14 amino acids. The chain's CDR3 is CSAGPGQGWDEQFF. CDR3 nucleotides: TGCAGCGCCGGCCCGGGACAGGGCTGGGATGAGCAGTTCTTC.

This rearrangement joins TRBV6-5 to TRBJ1-1; 9 bases match TRBD1. The germline V gene has CDR1 MNHEY and CDR2 SVGAGI. The CDR3 contains 12 residues. V trimming: 6 bases; J trimming: 5 bases; junction bases outside the gene matches: 1. CDR3 in DNA: TGTGCCAGCAGCGGACAGGGGACTGAAGCTTTCTTT. It specifies CASSGQGTEAFF.

This clonotype has a handful of counts. The rearrangement joins TRBV4-3 to TRBJ2-2; possible D gene TRBD2, 6 bases. The CDR3 has 15 amino acids. The germline CDR1 and CDR2 sequences are LGHNA and YSLEER. V was pared by 1 base and J by 6 bases, with 12 bases between. CDR3 sequence reads: CASSQGLGTSGELFF. The CDR3 region has the DNA TGCGCCAGCAGCCAAGGGCTAGGGACTTCCGGGGAGCTGTTTTTT.

This chain links TRBV20-1 with TRBJ2-1, with 7 bases lining up with TRBD1. Trimming removed 5 bases from V and 4 bases from J; junction bases left unmatched: 11. The CDR3 totals 15 residues. Germline V gene data show CDR1 as DFQATT and CDR2 as SNEGSKA (reference sequence). CDR3 residues: CSAGNTGVGYNEQFF. The CDR3 DNA follows: TGCAGTGCTGGAAACACAGGGGTGGGGTACAATGAGCAGTTCTTC.

This clonotype was observed a few times. The chain uses TRBV9 and TRBJ2-3; 8 nucleotides align to TRBD2. Germline-derived CDR1 and CDR2 are SGDLS and YYNGEE. V was clipped by 0 bases and J by 4 bases; unmatched bases: 4. The CDR3 runs 15 residues. The CDR3 region is CASSVDGGAADTQYF. For the CDR3, the DNA is TGTGCCAGCAGCGTAGACGGGGGGGCCGCAGATACGCAGTATTTT.

This clonotype was observed at least ten times. The rearrangement uses TRBV11-2 and TRBJ2-3, with 9 bases aligning to TRBD2. V gave up 6 bases and J gave up 2 bases; unmatched junction bases: 6. Germline V gene sequence: CDR1 SGHAT, CDR2 FQNNGV. The CDR3 is 15 residues long. CDR3 in amino acids: CASRQKRGATDTQYF. The DNA for the CDR3 is TGTGCCAGCAGGCAAAAGCGGGGGGCCACAGATACGCAGTATTTT.

The chain joins TRBV5-1 to TRBJ2-7; 7 nucleotides line up with TRBD1. Per the germline V gene, CDR1 is SGHRS and CDR2 is YFSETQ. The V and J ends lost 4 bases and 5 bases, in that order; junction bases with no gene match: 12. CDR3 length equals 15 residues. This CDR3 is CASSPSRGFVNEQYF. The CDR3 nucleotides are TGCGCCAGCAGCCCCTCCAGGGGGTTCGTCAACGAGCAGTACTTC.